This note documents a single T cell receptor beta chain sequence. J lost 6 bases, V lost 4 bases, and 8 bases had no gene match. In germline, CDR1 is SGHNT, CDR2 YENEEA. The CDR3 length is 16 residues. Sequenced by immunoSEQ multiplex PCR; TCRdb stores in-frame clones only, minus some. The data show a few hundred thousand clones, with just over 85% seen just once and 1.5% to 2% held by the top ten. The data were taken from a study of blood T cell repertoires in COVID-19. The chain uses TRBV11-3 and TRBJ2-1; 11 nucleotides line up with TRBD2. The specimen sequenced was PBMCs or T cells enriched from blood (not recorded which). This sequence originates from a man aged 40-55 years who had recovered from COVID-19. The CDR3 reads CASSSLAGGRFNEQFF. DNA of the CDR3: TGTGCCAGCAGCTCCCTAGCGGGAGGACGATTCAATGAGCAGTTCTTC.